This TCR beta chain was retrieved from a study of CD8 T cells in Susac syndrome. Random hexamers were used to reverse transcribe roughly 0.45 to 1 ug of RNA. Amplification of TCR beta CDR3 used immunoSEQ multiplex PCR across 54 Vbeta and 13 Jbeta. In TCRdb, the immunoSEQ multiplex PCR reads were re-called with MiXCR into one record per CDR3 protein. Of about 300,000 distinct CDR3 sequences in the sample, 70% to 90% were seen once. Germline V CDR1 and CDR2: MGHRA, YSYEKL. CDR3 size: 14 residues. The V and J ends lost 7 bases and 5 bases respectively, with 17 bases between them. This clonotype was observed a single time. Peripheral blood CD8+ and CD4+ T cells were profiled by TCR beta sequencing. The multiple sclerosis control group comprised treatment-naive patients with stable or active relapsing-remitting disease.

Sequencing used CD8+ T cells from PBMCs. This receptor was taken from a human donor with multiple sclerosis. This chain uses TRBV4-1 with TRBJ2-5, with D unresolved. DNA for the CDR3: TGCGCCAGCAAAGGTCCCTCCCGCCGTGAGACCCAGTACTTC. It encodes CASKGPSRRETQYF.